These 21 T cell receptor beta chains came from one sample sequenced in a study of OX40 agonist ivuxolimab in advanced cancers. Some clones are missing from TCRdb's copy, which holds only in-frame ones; the method was immunoSEQ multiplex PCR. The data hold tens of thousands of clones, with just under 75% observed a single time. The sample in question was CD4+ or CD8+ T cells sorted from blood, obtained in a trial of the OX40 agonist ivuxolimab. These receptor sequences come from an adult with an advanced solid tumor such as melanoma, head and neck, liver or kidney cancer.

This chain links TRBV7-6 with TRBJ1-1; possible D gene TRBD1, 5 bases. The CDR3 extends over 16 amino acids. CDR1 and CDR2 from the germline V gene are SGHVS and FNYEAQ. Between the trimmed V and J ends, which lost 0 bases and 6 bases, there was a span of 17 bases. In DNA, the CDR3 is TGTGCCAGCAGCTTAGCGTTGGGGGATAGGTCTCCTGAAGCTTTCTTT. This translates into CASSLALGDRSPEAFF.

The J gene is TRBJ1-4, the V gene TRBV25-1; D call uncertain. CDR1 MGHDK and CDR2 SYGVNS come from the germline V gene. The CDR3 loop spans 16 amino acids. Trimming stripped 8 bases from V and 8 bases from J, with 24 bases between. CDR3 sequence: CASSEGLRLGGEKLFF. The DNA for the CDR3 is TGTGCCAGCTCAGAGGGTCTTCGGCTCGGTGGGGAAAAACTGTTTTTT.

V gene TRBV5-1 combines with J gene TRBJ1-2; 12 positions agree with TRBD1. The germline V gene has CDR1 SGHRS and CDR2 YFSETQ. J lost 1 base, V lost 4 bases, and 5 bases had no gene match. The CDR3 is 16 amino acids. CDR3 residues: CASSRDRGRVNYGYTF. The CDR3 coding sequence is TGCGCCAGCAGCCGGGACAGGGGGCGAGTTAACTATGGCTACACCTTC.

The rearrangement uses TRBV27 and TRBJ2-3; 9 nucleotides align to TRBD1. Germline lookup yields CDR1 MNHEY and CDR2 SMNVEV (reference sequence). V shed 4 bases, J shed 0 bases, and the junction held 11 bases outside the gene matches. This CDR3 is 18 amino acids long. The CDR3 DNA reads TGTGCCAGCAGTTCCGGGACAGGGATACGATCTAGCACAGATACGCAGTATTTT. Protein sequence: CASSSGTGIRSSTDTQYF.

The DNA for the CDR3 is TGTGCCAGTTCTCGCGGGGAAAAACTGTTTTTT. Translated: CASSRGEKLFF. The V call is TRBV2, the J call TRBJ1-4, with D unclear. The V end was cut by 9 bases, the J end by 8 bases, with 10 bases between. The germline V gene encodes CDR1 SNHLY and CDR2 FYNNEI. CDR3 length equals 11 residues.

This chain joins TRBV6-6 and TRBJ2-7; D might be TRBD2 (7 bases). This CDR3 has 13 residues. Trimming left V 7 bases short and J 2 bases short, with 12 bases between. Germline-derived CDR1 and CDR2 are MNHNY and SVGAGI (reference sequence). CDR3 in amino acids: CASTGGLPYEQYF. The CDR3 DNA follows: TGTGCCAGCACGGGGGGCCTTCCCTACGAGCAGTACTTC.

This clone was recorded only once. The gene calls are TRBV6-8 and TRBJ1-3; TRBD1 is a possible D gene (5 bases). CDR1 is MNHGY, CDR2 SAAAGT, per germline. The CDR3 spans 16 residues. V was clipped by 0 bases and J by 2 bases, with 11 bases between them. The DNA of the CDR3 is TGTGCCAGCAGTTACTCGAAGTGGGGGACTGGAAACACCATATATTTT. Protein sequence: CASSYSKWGTGNTIYF.

J is TRBJ2-7 and V is TRBV6-6, with D maybe TRBD1 (6 bases). Germline V CDR1 and CDR2: MNHNY, SVGAGI (reference sequence). Trimming took off 6 bases at V and 0 bases at J, with 15 bases between the two ends. The CDR3 contains 15 residues. CDR3 amino acids: CASSFTGLTSYEQYF. The DNA for the CDR3 is TGTGCCAGCAGCTTTACAGGGCTGACCTCCTACGAGCAGTACTTC.

The J gene is TRBJ1-3, the V gene TRBV7-2, with D uncertain. This CDR3 has 15 residues. Trimming took 3 bases from V and 0 from J, leaving 9 bases between them. Germline CDR1 is SGHTA and CDR2 is FQGNSA. CDR3 in amino acids: CASSFGFLSGNTIYF. The CDR3 DNA reads as TGTGCCAGCAGCTTCGGGTTTCTCTCTGGAAACACCATATATTTT.

The chain couples TRBV27 to TRBJ2-1, with 15 positions matching TRBD2. The V and J ends lost 5 bases and 7 bases, in that order; junction bases with no gene match: 3. The CDR3 loop spans 15 amino acids. Germline V gene data show CDR1 as MNHEY and CDR2 as SMNVEV (reference sequence). The CDR3 spells CASSPGTSGGNEQFF. The CDR3 DNA follows: TGTGCCAGCAGTCCCGGGACTAGCGGGGGGAATGAGCAGTTCTTC.

This chain joins TRBV11-2 and TRBJ2-7; the match to TRBD1 covers 9 bases. The CDR3 totals 13 residues. V was pared by 5 bases and J by 5 bases, with 4 bases of the junction left unmatched. Germline CDR1 is SGHAT and CDR2 is FQNNGV. The CDR3 loop is CASSTTGGHEQYF. The CDR3, as DNA: TGTGCCAGCAGCACCACAGGGGGCCACGAGCAGTACTTC.

At least ten counts were recorded for this clone. The V gene is TRBV28, the J gene TRBJ1-5; TRBD1 is a possible D gene (5 bases). Germline V gene lookup returns CDR1 MDHEN and CDR2 SYDVKM. V shed 6 bases and J shed 0 bases, with 9 bases lying between them. This CDR3 spans 14 amino acids. The CDR3 here is CASSGANSNQPQHF. The CDR3 coding sequence is TGTGCCAGCAGCGGGGCAAATAGCAATCAGCCCCAGCATTTT. Combining the CDR3 with reference TRBV28 and TRBJ1-5 gives the whole variable domain DVKVTQSSRYLVKRTGEKVFLECVQDMDHENMFWYRQDPGLGLRLIYFSYDVKMKEKGDIPEGYSVSREKKERFSLILESASTNQTSMYLCASSGANSNQPQHFGDGTRLSIL.

The sample holds a few counts of this clone. The genes are TRBV6-4 and TRBJ2-6; D gene ambiguous. Germline V gene sequence: CDR1 MRHNA, CDR2 SNTAGT. V lost 0 bases to trimming and J lost 0 bases, with 3 bases between them. The CDR3 totals 15 residues. The CDR3 DNA is TGTGCCAGCAGTGACTCGCGCTCTGGGGCCAACGTCCTGACTTTC. This codes for CASSDSRSGANVLTF.

The chain employs TRBV5-6 and TRBJ2-1; a possible D gene is TRBD2 (7 bases). Trimming stripped 2 bases from V and 6 bases from J, with 12 bases between. There are 14 residues in the CDR3. Looked up from germline, CDR1 is SGHDT and CDR2 is YYEEEE. This CDR3 is CASSFAGATNEQFF. The DNA of the CDR3 is TGTGCCAGCAGCTTCGCGGGGGCCACCAATGAGCAGTTCTTC. Supplemented by reference TRBV5-6 and TRBJ2-1, the full variable domain reads DAGVTQSPTHLIKTRGQQVTLRCSPKSGHDTVSWYQQALGQGPQFIFQYYEEEERQRGNFPDRFSGHQFPNYSSELNVNALLLGDSALYLCASSFAGATNEQFFGPGTRLTVL.

J is TRBJ2-1 and V is TRBV19, with D maybe TRBD1 (5 bases). Looked up from germline, CDR1 is LNHDA and CDR2 is SQIVND (reference sequence). CDR3 size: 14 residues. The V end lost 3 bases, the J end lost 8 bases, and 14 bases lay between the germline ends. The CDR3 loop is CASSITLGADEQFF. DNA for the CDR3: TGTGCCAGTAGTATCACGCTAGGGGCGGATGAGCAGTTCTTC.

J is TRBJ2-5 and V is TRBV11-2, with TRBD1 matching 8 bases. Per the germline V gene, CDR1 is SGHAT and CDR2 is FQNNGV. The J segment lost 4 bases and the V segment lost 1 base, leaving 5 bases of the junction unmatched. The CDR3 length is 15 residues. The CDR3 DNA is TGTGCCAGCAGCTTAGGTACAGGGGGGCTAGAGACCCAGTACTTC. It specifies CASSLGTGGLETQYF.

The chain links TRBV5-1 to TRBJ2-3; no firm D call. V dropped 0 bases and J dropped 5 bases, with 19 bases sitting between them. This CDR3 contains 17 residues. Per germline, CDR1 SGHRS and CDR2 YFSETQ. The CDR3 is CASSLDRAGRLGDTQYF. CDR3 in DNA: TGCGCCAGCAGCTTGGATAGGGCAGGCCGGCTAGGAGATACGCAGTATTTT.

Here the CDR3 reads CATNPGRDYEQYF. The CDR3 DNA reads TGTGCCACCAACCCCGGCAGGGACTACGAGCAGTACTTC. V usage is TRBV15 and J usage is TRBJ2-7; TRBD1 might be the D (5 bases). CDR1 is LNHNV, CDR2 YYDKDF, per germline (reference sequence). The CDR3 runs to 13 residues. V was trimmed by 7 bases and J by 3 bases, leaving 13 bases between them.

This clone was observed a single time. The chain employs TRBV5-4 and TRBJ2-3, with TRBD1 as a possible D gene (6 bases). Trimming removed 3 bases at V and 0 bases at J, with 11 bases between. CDR1 SGHNT and CDR2 YYREEE come from the germline V gene (reference sequence). The CDR3 extends over 15 amino acids. The CDR3 DNA reads as TGTGCCAGCAGCTACTTACAGGGTAGCACAGATACGCAGTATTTT. Translated: CASSYLQGSTDTQYF.

The chain carries TRBV5-1 and TRBJ1-3, with 7 bases fitting TRBD1. J lost 4 bases, V lost 4 bases, and 5 bases had no gene match. Germline CDR1 SGHRS, CDR2 YFSETQ. There are 14 residues in the CDR3. The CDR3 protein is CASSPGTAGNTIYF. CDR3 bases: TGCGCCAGCAGCCCTGGGACAGCCGGAAACACCATATATTTT.

As DNA, the CDR3 is TGTGCCAGCAGCTTAGACCCTACTCCGAGCTCCTACAATGAGCAGTTCTTC. Amino acid sequence: CASSLDPTPSSYNEQFF. The gene calls are TRBV11-2 and TRBJ2-1; D is undetermined. CDR1 is SGHAT and CDR2 is FQNNGV in the germline V gene. This CDR3 contains 17 residues. Trimming removed 0 bases from V and 0 bases from J, with 12 bases in between.